The source of this TCR beta chain is a study of blood T cell repertoires in COVID-19. Measured with immunoSEQ multiplex PCR; TCRdb has only the in-frame clones, and not every one. Of about 180,000 clones detected, over 70% appear once; the ten largest clones hold about 5.3%. The CDR3 totals 12 residues. Per germline, CDR1 SGHNT and CDR2 YENEEA. The V end was cut by 3 bases, the J end by 7 bases, with 9 bases between. The sequence was obtained from a woman between 40 and 50 years old with acute COVID-19. Sequencing was done on a sample of PBMCs or T cells enriched from blood (not recorded which). The chain has TRBV11-3 and TRBJ1-2, with D unclear. CDR3 DNA: TGTGCCAGCAGCTTTAGCGGAATTGGCTACACCTTC. It encodes CASSFSGIGYTF.